These 32 T cell receptor beta chains were sequenced from one sample in a study of blood T cell repertoires in COVID-19 (dated by TCRdb to 2019 to 2021). Receptors were amplified or captured by the immunoSEQ multiplex PCR assay. The table comes from immuneACCESS by way of TCRdb, which keeps in-frame sequences with V and J called. Part of the clones is missing from these tables; in studies checked, under half for an unresolved V gene and the rest for unknown reasons. This sample lists about 210,000 clones; 70% to 90% were detected once. The top ten constitute 7.5% to 10% of the sample. Source material: PBMCs or T cells enriched from blood (not recorded which). The receptor set was obtained from a man between 35 and 55 years old who had recovered from COVID-19.

About this clone itself: The identical CDR3 is also encoded by other nucleotide sequences in the sample. The CDR3 region has the DNA TGTGCCAGTAGTATAGGACAGAATAATTCACCCCTCCACTTT. Protein product: CASSIGQNNSPLHF. The V call is TRBV19, the J call TRBJ1-6; perhaps TRBD1 as D (5 bases). V was trimmed by 1 base and J by 5 bases, leaving 6 bases between them. In germline, CDR1 is LNHDA, CDR2 SQIVND (reference sequence). CDR3 size: 14 residues.

This sequence joins TRBV11-2 and TRBJ1-2; possibly TRBD1 for D (5 bases). Germline loops: CDR1 SGHAT, CDR2 FQNNGV. Trimming cost V 5 bases and J 5 bases, with 9 bases left between them. This CDR3 has 12 residues. The CDR3 sequence is CASSEGVYGYTF. The CDR3 DNA reads as TGTGCCAGCAGCGAAGGGGTTTATGGCTACACCTTC.

The chain carries TRBV6-5 and TRBJ1-4, with 9 bases identical to TRBD1. The CDR3 spans 15 residues. V trimming: 0 bases; J trimming: 6 bases; junction bases outside the gene matches: 2. Germline loops: CDR1 MNHEY, CDR2 SVGAGI. CDR3 nucleotides: TGTGCCAGCAGTTACTCCGGGACAGGGTATGAAAAACTGTTTTTT. Residues: CASSYSGTGYEKLFF.

This chain links TRBV5-4 with TRBJ2-1; 10 bases align to TRBD1. V lost 4 bases to trimming and J lost 9 bases; unmatched junction nucleotides: 10. The CDR3 has 15 residues. Germline V gene data show CDR1 as SGHNT and CDR2 as YYREEE (reference sequence). The CDR3 DNA follows: TGTGCCAGCAGCCTCCTGGACAGGGGGGGAGGTGAGCAGTTCTTC. Translated, it gives CASSLLDRGGGEQFF.

This clone has just a few counts. The gene calls are TRBV5-1 and TRBJ2-2; the match to TRBD2 covers 14 bases. Germline CDR1 and CDR2: SGHRS and YFSETQ. V lost 5 bases, J lost 3 bases, and 12 bases stayed unmatched. This CDR3 has 19 amino acids. In DNA form, the CDR3 reads TGCGCCAGCAGACCGATTGGGACTAGCGGGAGCGGCGACACCGGGGAGCTGTTTTTT. Encoded protein: CASRPIGTSGSGDTGELFF.

The chain couples TRBV9 to TRBJ1-2; D is ambiguous. Per the germline V gene, CDR1 is SGDLS and CDR2 is YYNGEE. V was shortened by 0 bases and J by 6 bases, with 9 bases between the two germline ends. The CDR3 covers 13 residues. CDR3 in amino acids: CASSVGEAHGYTF. The CDR3 bases are TGTGCCAGCAGCGTAGGGGAGGCCCATGGCTACACCTTC.

CDR3 in DNA: TGTGCCAGCAGGGCTCAGGGTGGGGATGGCTACACCTTC. Translation: CASRAQGGDGYTF. J is TRBJ1-2 and V is TRBV2, with D possibly being TRBD1 (5 bases). Trimming stripped 6 bases from V and 6 bases from J, with 14 bases between. The CDR3 totals 13 residues. Per the germline V gene, CDR1 is SNHLY and CDR2 is FYNNEI.

The V gene is TRBV5-1, the J gene TRBJ2-7, with unresolved D. This CDR3 region has 11 residues. Trimming took 3 bases from V and 3 from J, leaving 4 bases between them. Germline CDR1 SGHRS, CDR2 YFSETQ. CDR3 residues: CASSSIYEQYF. CDR3 in DNA: TGCGCCAGCAGCTCCATCTACGAGCAGTACTTC.

The chain recombines TRBV30 with TRBJ1-5; D ambiguous. The germline V and J ends were trimmed by 3 bases and 2 bases, with 8 bases remaining between them. Germline lookup yields CDR1 GTSNPN and CDR2 SVGIG (reference sequence). The CDR3 spans 13 residues. This chain's CDR3 is CAWSQRGNQPQHF. The CDR3 DNA reads as TGTGCCTGGAGCCAAAGAGGCAATCAGCCCCAGCATTTT.

This chain links TRBV25-1 with TRBJ2-3, with D unresolved. The germline CDR1 and CDR2 sequences are MGHDK and SYGVNS. V was trimmed by 4 bases and J by 6 bases, leaving 17 bases between them. The CDR3 extends over 15 amino acids. CDR3 in DNA: TGTGCCAGCAGTGCCCCTGATGTAGTGAAGGATACGCAGTATTTT. It translates to CASSAPDVVKDTQYF. Together with reference TRBV25-1 and TRBJ2-3, the CDR3 gives the full variable domain: EADIYQTPRYLVIGTGKKITLECSQTMGHDKMYWYQQDPGMELHLIHYSYGVNSTEKGDLSSESTVSRIRTEHFPLTLESARPSHTSQYLCASSAPDVVKDTQYFGPGTRLTVL.

V usage is TRBV3-1 (or the pseudogene TRBV3-2) and J usage is TRBJ1-2; D possibly corresponds to TRBD1 (6 bases). Germline V gene data show CDR1 as LGHDT and CDR2 as YNNKEL (reference sequence). This CDR3 has 17 amino acids. V lost 3 bases to trimming and J lost 6 bases, with 23 bases between them. DNA of the CDR3: TGTGCCAGCAGCCACCAAATCCCTAGGAAGGGGGAAGATGGCTACACCTTC. Translated: CASSHQIPRKGEDGYTF.

The chain employs TRBV10-3 and TRBJ1-5; tentative D call: TRBD1 (6 bases). Germline CDR1 and CDR2: ENHRY and SYGVKD. CDR3 length equals 15 residues. The V end was cut by 3 bases, the J end by 4 bases, with 13 bases between. The CDR3 DNA sequence: TGTGCCATCAGTGACCAGGGACACGCTAATCAGCCCCAGCATTTT. Translating gives CAISDQGHANQPQHF.

The chain recombines TRBV30 with TRBJ1-1; 10 bases line up with TRBD1. Germline loops: CDR1 GTSNPN, CDR2 SVGIG (reference sequence). V lost 2 bases, J lost 4 bases, and 4 bases stayed unmatched. This CDR3 is built from 14 residues. The CDR3 DNA reads TGTGCCTGGAGTCCCAGACAGGGGGCCACTGAAGCTTTCTTT. Encoded protein: CAWSPRQGATEAFF. Combining the CDR3 with reference TRBV30 and TRBJ1-1 gives the whole variable domain SQTIHQWPATLVQPVGSPLSLECTVEGTSNPNLYWYRQAAGRGLQLLFYSVGIGQISSEVPQNLSASRPQDRQFILSSKKLLLSDSGFYLCAWSPRQGATEAFFGQGTRLTVV.

This clone was seen more than once but under ten times. The chain combines TRBV5-1 with TRBJ1-1; the D gene is possibly TRBD1 (5 bases). V shed 0 bases and J shed 6 bases, with 12 bases lying between them. Germline CDR1 is SGHRS and CDR2 is YFSETQ. This CDR3 comprises 14 residues. CDR3 DNA sequence: TGCGCCAGCAGCTTGGGATCAGGGATTTCTGAAGCTTTCTTT. Amino acids: CASSLGSGISEAFF.

A single count supports this clone. The chain uses TRBV5-1 and TRBJ2-7; 9 positions agree with TRBD2. CDR3 size: 15 residues. V shed 3 bases and J 3 bases; nucleotides not matched to a gene: 7. The V gene's germline CDR1 is SGHRS and CDR2 YFSETQ. The CDR3 nucleotides read TGCGCCAGCAGCTCGGGGCTAGCGGGAAACTACGAGCAGTACTTC. Translating it yields CASSSGLAGNYEQYF.

The chain joins TRBV29-1 to TRBJ1-4; 7 bases agree with TRBD1. The CDR3 is made up of 15 amino acids. Trimming removed 5 bases from V and 6 bases from J; junction bases left unmatched: 12. In germline, CDR1 is SQVTM, CDR2 ANQGSEA. CDR3 amino acids: CSVRQGRMVDEKLFF. The CDR3 bases are TGCAGCGTTAGACAGGGAAGGATGGTTGATGAAAAACTGTTTTTT.

The genes are TRBV5-6 and TRBJ1-1, with D possibly TRBD1 on 5 matching bases. Trimming shortened V by 2 bases and J by 8 bases, and 19 bases separated the two germline ends. The germline V gene has CDR1 SGHDT and CDR2 YYEEEE. This CDR3 region has 15 residues. The CDR3 is CASSLTHLGQGEAFF. The CDR3, as DNA: TGTGCCAGCAGCTTAACCCACCTCGGGCAGGGAGAAGCTTTCTTT.

The V call is TRBV2, the J call TRBJ2-3; 8 bases agree with TRBD2. The CDR3 has 14 amino acids. The J segment lost 5 bases and the V segment lost 5 bases, leaving 6 bases of the junction unmatched. Germline CDR1 and CDR2: SNHLY and FYNNEI. The CDR3 DNA is TGTGCCAGCAGTAGGCGGGGGGATGGAGATACGCAGTATTTT. Translated, it gives CASSRRGDGDTQYF.

The gene calls are TRBV10-3 and TRBJ2-2, with 9 bases that match TRBD1. This CDR3 spans 16 amino acids. Germline CDR1 and CDR2: ENHRY and SYGVKD. V was pared by 10 bases and J by 5 bases, with 14 bases of the junction left unmatched. The chain's CDR3 is CATRSPSGTGTGELFF. The CDR3 DNA follows: TGTGCCACTAGAAGCCCGTCCGGGACAGGGACCGGGGAGCTGTTTTTT.

The genes are TRBV2 and TRBJ1-6; D gene unclear. The CDR3 extends over 14 amino acids. Germline loops: CDR1 SNHLY, CDR2 FYNNEI. V lost 6 bases and J 3 bases, leaving 9 bases between the germline ends. In nucleotides, the CDR3 is TGTGCCAGCAGCCCTCCGGGCTATAATTCACCCCTCCACTTT. It yields the protein CASSPPGYNSPLHF.

This clone was observed a few times. This chain links TRBV6-5 with TRBJ1-3, with D possibly matching TRBD1 (6 bases). Between the trimmed V and J ends, which lost 6 bases and 2 bases, there was a span of 11 bases. Germline CDR1 reads MNHEY; CDR2 reads SVGAGI. The CDR3 length is 14 residues. The CDR3 sequence: CASSQDRTGNTIYF. In DNA form, the CDR3 reads TGTGCCAGCAGCCAAGACAGGACTGGAAACACCATATATTTT.

This chain uses TRBV7-9 with TRBJ2-7, with TRBD2 matching 8 bases. The V segment lost 3 bases and the J segment 7 bases; nucleotides outside the gene matches: 8. The germline V gene encodes CDR1 SEHNR and CDR2 FQNEAQ (reference sequence). The CDR3 is 14 amino acids. The CDR3 is CASSLVSGIGEQYF. The CDR3 DNA reads as TGTGCCAGCAGCTTGGTTAGCGGGATCGGGGAGCAGTACTTC.

The rearrangement links TRBV30 to TRBJ2-7, with D unresolved. V lost 0 bases, J lost 4 bases, and 4 bases lay in between. Germline CDR1 is GTSNPN and CDR2 is SVGIG (reference sequence). The CDR3 spans 11 residues. The CDR3 protein is CAWSVAYEQYF. In DNA, the CDR3 is TGTGCCTGGAGTGTAGCGTACGAGCAGTACTTC.

The chain joins TRBV7-8 to TRBJ2-1; D possibly corresponds to TRBD2 (5 bases). Per the germline V gene, CDR1 is SGHVS and CDR2 is FQNEAQ. Trimming removed 3 bases at V and 0 bases at J, with 15 bases between. CDR3 length: 17 residues. The CDR3 loop is CASSFGGMGSSYNEQFF. In nucleotides, the CDR3 is TGTGCCAGCAGCTTCGGTGGTATGGGGAGCTCCTACAATGAGCAGTTCTTC.

CDR3 coding DNA: TGTGCCAGCTCACCCCCTTCGGGACTCGCAGCCAAAAACATTCAGTACTTC. Translation gives CASSPPSGLAAKNIQYF. The J gene is TRBJ2-4, the V gene TRBV18, with D possibly matching TRBD2 (6 bases). The CDR3 is 17 residues long. The germline CDR1 and CDR2 sequences are KGHSH and LQKENI. Between the trimmed V and J ends, which lost 3 bases and 0 bases, there was a span of 15 bases. The full variable domain, its missing parts supplied by reference TRBV18 and TRBJ2-4, is NAGVMQNPRHLVRRRGQEARLRCSPMKGHSHVYWYRQLPEEGLKFMVYLQKENIIDESGMPKERFSAEFPKEGPSILRIQQVVRGDSAAYFCASSPPSGLAAKNIQYFGAGTRLSVL.

The rearrangement uses TRBV19 and TRBJ2-7; D uncertain. V lost 6 bases and J 5 bases, leaving 8 bases between the germline ends. The germline CDR1 and CDR2 sequences are LNHDA and SQIVND (reference sequence). The CDR3 extends over 11 amino acids. CDR3 bases: TGTGCCAGTAGGTCGTATGACGAGCAGTACTTC. It codes for CASRSYDEQYF.

This chain uses TRBV7-2 with TRBJ2-7; 7 bases map to TRBD1. This CDR3 region has 13 residues. V was clipped by 10 bases and J by 0 bases; unmatched bases: 6. Per germline, CDR1 SGHTA and CDR2 FQGNSA. CDR3 sequence: CATSGQPSYEQYF. The CDR3 DNA follows: TGTGCCACTTCGGGACAGCCCTCCTACGAGCAGTACTTC.

V is TRBV30 and J is TRBJ1-1, with D possibly being TRBD1 (5 bases). V gave up 3 bases and J gave up 11 bases, with 19 bases separating them. Per the germline V gene, CDR1 is GTSNPN and CDR2 is SVGIG (reference sequence). The CDR3 contains 13 residues. The CDR3, as DNA: TGTGCCTGGAGCCTTACGGCCCAGGGTTTGGCTTTCTTT. The encoded protein is CAWSLTAQGLAFF.

The chain combines TRBV12-3 or TRBV12-4 with TRBJ1-1; maybe TRBD1 (5 bases). Trimming pared 4 bases from V and 6 bases from J, leaving 9 bases between. CDR3 length: 12 residues. Here the CDR3 reads CASSSGGAEAFF. The CDR3 nucleotides are TGTGCCAGCAGTTCGGGGGGTGCTGAAGCTTTCTTT.

This chain links TRBV27 with TRBJ2-7; 8 bases align to TRBD1. Germline V CDR1 and CDR2: MNHEY, SMNVEV (reference sequence). Losses at the gene ends were 2 bases for V and 3 bases for J; bases not matched to a gene: 9. The CDR3 is 16 amino acids. CDR3 nucleotides: TGTGCCAGCAGTTTACGGCCGTCTGACAGGGGCTACGAGCAGTACTTC. Protein sequence: CASSLRPSDRGYEQYF.

The rearrangement uses TRBV7-9 and TRBJ2-3; TRBD1 agrees at 8 bases. V trimming: 3 bases; J trimming: 5 bases; junction bases outside the gene matches: 10. The CDR3 has 16 residues. Germline assignment: CDR1 SEHNR and CDR2 FQNEAQ (reference sequence). The CDR3 sequence is CASSFRGRGLGDTQYF. CDR3 nucleotides: TGTGCCAGCAGCTTCAGGGGGCGCGGGCTGGGAGATACGCAGTATTTT.

This chain connects TRBV29-1 to TRBJ2-7; 9 bases align to TRBD2. The germline gives CDR1 SQVTM, CDR2 ANQGSEA. The CDR3 loop spans 13 amino acids. The V and J ends lost 2 bases and 3 bases, in that order; junction bases with no gene match: 2. CDR3 amino acids: CSVESGGFYEQYF. The CDR3 DNA reads TGCAGCGTTGAAAGCGGGGGGTTCTACGAGCAGTACTTC.